In its sample, the clone carrying this T cell receptor beta chain was seen many times. RNA was extracted from over 2 ml of whole blood of healthy adults. This specimen comes from a study of naive and memory T cell subsets. Alpha and beta constant region primers primed reverse transcription for blood and skin samples. TCRdb redid the calling of the 5' RACE reads with MiXCR, one entry per CDR3 protein. The sample contains about 22,000 distinct CDR3 sequences, around 4.2% of which appear only once. There are 16 residues in the CDR3. The receptor comes from a male donor in good health. V and J are TRBV21-1 and TRBJ2-1. TRBV21-1 is labeled a pseudogene. In DNA, the CDR3 is TGTGCCAGCAGCAAAGGATCGGGGAATAATTACAATGAGCAGTTCTTC. Its protein product is CASSKGSGNNYNEQFF.